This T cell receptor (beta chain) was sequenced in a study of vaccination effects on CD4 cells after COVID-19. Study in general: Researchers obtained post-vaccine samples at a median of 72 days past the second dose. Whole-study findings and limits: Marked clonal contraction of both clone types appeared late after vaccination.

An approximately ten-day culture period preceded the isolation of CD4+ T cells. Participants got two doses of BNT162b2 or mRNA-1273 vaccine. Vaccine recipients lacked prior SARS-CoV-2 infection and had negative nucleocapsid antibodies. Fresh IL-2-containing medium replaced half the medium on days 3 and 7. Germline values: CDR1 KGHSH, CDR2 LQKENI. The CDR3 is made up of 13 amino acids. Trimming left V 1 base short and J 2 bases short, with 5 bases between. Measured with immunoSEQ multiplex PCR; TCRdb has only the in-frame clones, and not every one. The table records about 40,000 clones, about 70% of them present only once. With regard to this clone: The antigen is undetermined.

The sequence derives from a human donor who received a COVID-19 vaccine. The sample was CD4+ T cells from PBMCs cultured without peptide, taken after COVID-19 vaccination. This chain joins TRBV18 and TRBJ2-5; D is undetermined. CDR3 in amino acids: CASSPHRQETQYF. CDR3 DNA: TGTGCCAGCTCACCACACAGACAAGAGACCCAGTACTTC.